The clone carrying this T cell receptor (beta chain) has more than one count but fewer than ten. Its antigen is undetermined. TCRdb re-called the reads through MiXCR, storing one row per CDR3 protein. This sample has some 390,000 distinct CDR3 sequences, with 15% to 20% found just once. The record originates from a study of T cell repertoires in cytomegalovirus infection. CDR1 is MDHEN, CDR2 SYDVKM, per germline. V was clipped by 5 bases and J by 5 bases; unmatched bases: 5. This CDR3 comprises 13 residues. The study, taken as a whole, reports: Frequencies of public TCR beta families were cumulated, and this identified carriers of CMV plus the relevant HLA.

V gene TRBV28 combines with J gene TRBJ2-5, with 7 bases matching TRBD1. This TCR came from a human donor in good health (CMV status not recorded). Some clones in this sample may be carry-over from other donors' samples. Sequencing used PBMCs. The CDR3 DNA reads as TGTGCCAGCAGTCCACAGGGGTGGGAGACCCAGTACTTC. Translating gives CASSPQGWETQYF.